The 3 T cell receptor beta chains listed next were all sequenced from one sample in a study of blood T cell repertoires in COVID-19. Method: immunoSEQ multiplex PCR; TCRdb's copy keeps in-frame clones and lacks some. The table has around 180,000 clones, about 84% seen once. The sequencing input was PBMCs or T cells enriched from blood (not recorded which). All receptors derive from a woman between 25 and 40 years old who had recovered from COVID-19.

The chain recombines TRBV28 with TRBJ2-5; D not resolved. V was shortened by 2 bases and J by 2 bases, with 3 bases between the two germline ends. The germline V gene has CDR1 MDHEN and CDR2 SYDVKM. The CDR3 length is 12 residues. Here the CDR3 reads CASSLVQETQYF. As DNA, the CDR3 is TGTGCCAGCAGTTTAGTACAAGAGACCCAGTACTTC.

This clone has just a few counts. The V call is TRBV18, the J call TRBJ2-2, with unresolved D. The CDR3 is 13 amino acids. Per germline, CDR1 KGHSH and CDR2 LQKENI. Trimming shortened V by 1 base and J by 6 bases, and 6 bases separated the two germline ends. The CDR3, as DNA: TGTGCCAGCTCACCACTGTCTTCCGGGGAGCTGTTTTTT. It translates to CASSPLSSGELFF.

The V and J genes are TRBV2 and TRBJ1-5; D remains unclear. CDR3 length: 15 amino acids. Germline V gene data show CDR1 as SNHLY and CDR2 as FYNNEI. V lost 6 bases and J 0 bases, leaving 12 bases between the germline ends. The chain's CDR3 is CASSPVGDSNQPQHF. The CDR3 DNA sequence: TGTGCCAGCAGCCCAGTGGGAGATAGCAATCAGCCCCAGCATTTT.